These 31 T cell receptor beta chains originate from one sample sequenced in a study of breast tumors, draining lymph nodes, adjacent tissues. TCRdb redid the calling of the multiplex PCR reads with MiXCR, one entry per CDR3 protein. The repertoire holds some 170,000 distinct CDR3 sequences, with 25% to 40% as singletons. Samples came from axillary lymph nodes draining the breast cancer. Sequenced: axillary lymph node tissue. The receptors come from a female donor with breast cancer. Some clones in this sample may be carry-over from other donors' samples.

This clonotype appeared a few times. The chain is built from TRBV28 and TRBJ2-1; 8 bases align to TRBD1. The germline V gene encodes CDR1 MDHEN and CDR2 SYDVKM. J was trimmed by 9 bases and V by 6 bases; bases with no gene match: 10. The CDR3 is made up of 14 amino acids. CDR3 sequence reads: CASRIRGRVPEQFF. The CDR3 nucleotides are TGTGCCAGCAGGATCAGGGGGCGCGTGCCTGAGCAGTTCTTC.

About this clonotype itself: Since no conserved phenylalanine or tryptophan closes the CDR3, a read error is the likely cause. CDR3 nucleotide sequence: TGTACCAGCAGCTTGGTCCGGGTGAACACTGAAGCTTTCCTT. Translation gives CTSSLVRVNTEAFL. V is TRBV5-6 and J is TRBJ1-1; no firm D call. From germline, CDR1 is SGHDT and CDR2 YYEEEE. The CDR3 sequence is 14 residues long.

This clonotype was observed many times. V usage is TRBV19 and J usage is TRBJ1-5; 7 positions agree with TRBD1. This CDR3 comprises 13 residues. Germline lookup yields CDR1 LNHDA and CDR2 SQIVND (reference sequence). V lost 2 bases and J lost 7; bases outside the gene matches: 2. The CDR3 here is CASSIQGGQPQHF. For the CDR3, the DNA is TGTGCCAGTAGTATACAGGGGGGACAGCCCCAGCATTTT.

The chain recombines TRBV7-3 with TRBJ2-7; D unresolved. V lost 2 bases, J lost 2 bases, and 7 bases lay in between. The CDR3 loop spans 13 amino acids. Germline V gene sequence: CDR1 SGHTA, CDR2 FQGTGA. In DNA, the CDR3 is TGTGCCAGCAGCTTAGACCCAACCTACGAGCAGTACTTC. Its translation is CASSLDPTYEQYF.

This clonotype was counted between two and nine times. The rearrangement joins TRBV2 to TRBJ2-7; 8 positions agree with TRBD1. This CDR3 comprises 13 residues. Per the germline V gene, CDR1 is SNHLY and CDR2 is FYNNEI. J gave up 3 bases and V 7 bases, and 5 bases lay outside the gene matches. In nucleotides, the CDR3 is TGTGCCAGCAAGCCAGGGGGCAACTACGAGCAGTACTTC. This translates into CASKPGGNYEQYF.

Many counts were recorded for this clonotype. The chain uses TRBV7-3 and TRBJ2-1; 9 nucleotides agree with TRBD2. Trimming took 5 bases from V and 15 from J; bases not matched to a gene: 14. Germline CDR1 and CDR2: SGHTA and FQGTGA. This CDR3 contains 14 residues. The CDR3 DNA follows: TGTGCCAGCAGCGCCCAGACTAGCGGAACTGACTGGTTCTTC. It codes for CASSAQTSGTDWFF. The whole variable domain, remainder taken from reference TRBV7-3 and TRBJ2-1, is GAGVSQTPSNKVTEKGKYVELRCDPISGHTALYWYRQSLGQGPEFLIYFQGTGAADDSGLPNDRFFAVRPEGSVSTLKIQRTERGDSAVYLCASSAQTSGTDWFFGPGTRLTVL.

This clonotype was observed many times. This chain connects TRBV29-1 to TRBJ2-1, with TRBD1 identical over 8 bases. Unmatched junction bases numbered 5, after V lost 4 bases and J lost 3 bases. The CDR3 length is 14 residues. In germline, CDR1 is SQVTM, CDR2 ANQGSEA. DNA of the CDR3: TGCAGCGTTGTACAGACAGGGGTCTACAATGAGCAGTTCTTC. This translates into CSVVQTGVYNEQFF.

As to this clonotype: The junction differs from germline at one of its ends, possibly a read error. The V and J genes are TRBV12-3 or TRBV12-4 and TRBJ2-1; 8 bases line up with TRBD1. CDR3 length: 15 residues. The CDR3 DNA is TGTGCCAGCAGACCGACAGGGGTCAGGGGCAATGAGCAGCTCTTC. Translation gives CASRPTGVRGNEQLF.

J is TRBJ1-1 and V is TRBV6-1; D ambiguous. V shed 0 bases and J shed 1 base, with 6 bases lying between them. This CDR3 has 14 residues. The germline gives CDR1 MNHNS, CDR2 SASEGT. The CDR3 here is CASSEAYRNTEAFF. The DNA of the CDR3 is TGTGCCAGCAGTGAAGCGTACAGGAACACTGAAGCTTTCTTT.

This clonotype showed up many times. V and J are TRBV12-3 or TRBV12-4 and TRBJ1-3; 7 bases fit TRBD1. The CDR3 length is 16 residues. V gave up 6 bases and J gave up 1 base; unmatched junction bases: 9. In nucleotides, the CDR3 is TGTGCCAGCAGACTACGACAGGGCAGGTCTGGAAACACCATATATTTT. It translates to CASRLRQGRSGNTIYF.

The gene calls are TRBV4-3 and TRBJ1-3; D gene uncertain. Trimming pared 1 base from V and 7 bases from J, leaving 8 bases between. Germline assignment: CDR1 LGHNA and CDR2 YSLEER. CDR3 length: 13 residues. The CDR3 sequence: CASSQAAGNTIYF. In DNA, the CDR3 is TGCGCCAGCAGCCAAGCAGCGGGCAACACCATATATTTT.

Comments on this clonotype: A read error is possible here, since a much larger clone lies one base away. The gene calls are TRBV3-1 and TRBJ2-3; 7 nucleotides match TRBD2. The V and J ends lost 1 base and 2 bases, in that order; junction bases with no gene match: 9. Germline values: CDR1 LGHDT, CDR2 YNNKEL (reference sequence). The CDR3 spans 17 residues. Here the CDR3 reads CASSQGLGLDLTDTQYF. CDR3 in DNA: TGTGCCAGCAGCCAAGGTCTAGGACTAGATCTCACAGATACGCAGTATTTT.

This clonotype was seen a single time. The rearrangement links TRBV19 to TRBJ2-3; D could derive from TRBD1 or TRBD2 (6 bases each). Germline loops: CDR1 LNHDA, CDR2 SQIVND (reference sequence). Trimming stripped 8 bases from V and 2 bases from J, with 14 bases between. The CDR3 is 14 residues long. The CDR3, as DNA: TGTGCCAGTGGTGCAGGGGACTCCACAGATACGCAGTATTTT. This encodes CASGAGDSTDTQYF.

This rearrangement joins TRBV24-1 to TRBJ2-7; D remains ambiguous. Trimming removed 5 bases at V and 13 bases at J, with 14 bases between. The length of the CDR3 is 11 residues. Germline CDR1 is KGHDR and CDR2 is SFDVKD. The DNA for the CDR3 is TGTGCCACCAGTGGTTATTGGGGAATATACTTC. It is translated as CATSGYWGIYF.

V and J are TRBV2 and TRBJ2-7, with a tentative D call TRBD2 (6 bases). The CDR3 has 12 amino acids. The germline CDR1 and CDR2 sequences are SNHLY and FYNNEI. Trimming shortened V by 8 bases and J by 0 bases, and 8 bases separated the two germline ends. For the CDR3, the DNA is TGTGCCAGCGGCGGGACCTCCTACGAGCAGTACTTC. It encodes CASGGTSYEQYF.

This clonotype has ten or more counts. V is TRBV9 and J is TRBJ1-2, with D maybe TRBD1 (5 bases). Trimming removed 4 bases at V and 8 bases at J, with 15 bases between. The CDR3 extends over 13 amino acids. The germline CDR1 and CDR2 sequences are SGDLS and YYNGEE. CDR3 bases: TGTGCCAGCAGCCGGGGAGGGGTTCGGGGCTACACCTTC. Amino acid sequence: CASSRGGVRGYTF.

This clonotype showed up many times. One end of the junction is discordant with germline, which a read error may explain. This chain joins TRBV12-3 or TRBV12-4 and TRBJ2-7; D may be TRBD1 (5 bases). The CDR3 contains 14 residues. CDR3 amino acids: CASSLQGWSSEQYF. The CDR3 DNA reads TGTGCCAGCAGTTTACAGGGTTGGTCCTCCGAGCAGTACTTC.

Concerning this clonotype: A read error may explain this, as a much larger clone is one base away. The chain has TRBV6-6 and TRBJ2-3, with D possibly matching TRBD1 (6 bases). The germline CDR1 and CDR2 sequences are MNHNY and SVGAGI (reference sequence). There are 15 residues in the CDR3. The V end was cut by 5 bases, the J end by 3 bases, with 15 bases between. The CDR3 reads CASSHAVRGTDTQYF. In nucleotides, the CDR3 is TGTGCCAGCAGTCACGCGGTCAGGGGTACAGATACGCAGTATTTT.

This clonotype was found many times. The CDR3: CASSYNSGPPYEQYF. The CDR3 bases are TGTGCCAGCAGCTACAATTCAGGGCCCCCTTACGAGCAGTACTTC. The chain links TRBV6-5 to TRBJ2-7; possibly TRBD1 for D (5 bases). Germline values: CDR1 MNHEY, CDR2 SVGAGI. CDR3 length: 15 amino acids. V lost 6 bases, J lost 4 bases, and 19 bases lay in between.

This clonotype was picked up many times. This chain joins TRBV28 and TRBJ2-7, with D possibly matching TRBD2 (5 bases). The V end was cut by 3 bases, the J end by 6 bases, with 15 bases between. The length of the CDR3 is 14 residues. CDR1 MDHEN and CDR2 SYDVKM come from the germline V gene. The CDR3 sequence is CASSFLIERGEQYF. Here the CDR3 DNA reads TGTGCCAGCAGTTTCCTTATCGAACGGGGCGAGCAGTACTTC.

A word on this clonotype: A much larger clone sits a single nucleotide away, making a read error possible. The genes are TRBV12-3 or TRBV12-4 and TRBJ1-5, with TRBD1 identical over 11 bases. This CDR3 spans 16 amino acids. The CDR3 reads CASSGQGARGGQPLHF. CDR3 bases: TGTGCCAGCAGTGGACAGGGGGCGAGGGGGGGTCAGCCCCTGCATTTT.

As concerns this clonotype: This likely comes from a read error, as the CDR3 has no conserved phenylalanine or tryptophan at its end. The V call is TRBV9, the J call TRBJ2-6, with D tentatively TRBD1 (5 bases). In germline, CDR1 is SGDLS, CDR2 YYNGEE. The CDR3 sequence is 13 residues long. Deletions cut 3 bases from V and 4 bases from J, with 5 bases between. CDR3 region: CASSGQGANVLTL. Written as DNA, the CDR3 is TGTGCCAGCAGCGGACAGGGGGCCAACGTCCTGACTCTC.

This clonotype came up a few times. This clone may be a read error of a much larger clone one base away. The chain couples TRBV5-1 to TRBJ2-1; 8 nucleotides match TRBD2. The CDR3 is made up of 16 amino acids. The V gene end was trimmed by 4 bases and the J gene end by 9 bases; junction bases not matched to a gene: 15. Germline V gene lookup returns CDR1 SGHRS and CDR2 YFSETQ. The CDR3 DNA reads as TGCGCCAGCAGCCTCCTCTGCGGGGGGATTTCTAGTGAGCAGTTCTTC. It is translated as CASSLLCGGISSEQFF.

This clonotype was seen repeatedly, ten times or more. The junction does not match germline at one end; this may be a read error. The rearrangement joins TRBV7-7 to TRBJ2-1, with D perhaps TRBD1 or TRBD2 (6 bases each). This CDR3 has 14 amino acids. Germline assignment: CDR1 SSHAT and CDR2 FNYEAQ (reference sequence). The CDR3 DNA is TGTGCTAGCAGCCCCGGGGGCACCTACAATGAGCAGTTCTTC. Protein: CASSPGGTYNEQFF.

This clonotype was seen a few times. The rearrangement uses TRBV7-2 and TRBJ1-1; the D gene is possibly TRBD1 (5 bases). V was pared by 11 bases and J by 9 bases, with 25 bases between. CDR1 is SGHTA, CDR2 FQGNSA, per germline. This CDR3 spans 14 amino acids. The CDR3 is CAGCNSGGKGQAFF. For the CDR3, the DNA is TGTGCCGGGTGCAATTCGGGGGGGAAGGGGCAAGCTTTCTTT. Full variable domain (remainder filled in from reference TRBV7-2 and TRBJ1-1): GAGVSQSPSNKVTEKGKDVELRCDPISGHTALYWYRQSLGQGLEFLIYFQGNSAPDKSGLPSDRFSAERTGGSVSTLTIQRTQQEDSAVYLCAGCNSGGKGQAFFGQGTRLTVV.

Notes on this clonotype: With a much larger clone just one base away, this may be a read error. The rearrangement uses TRBV12-3 or TRBV12-4 and TRBJ2-1; tentative D call: TRBD2 (6 bases). V was trimmed by 6 bases and J by 10 bases, leaving 19 bases between them. This CDR3 comprises 14 residues. The CDR3 DNA follows: TGTGCCAGCAGCTTCCTCGCGGTGGAGGGGGAGCAGTTCTTC. This encodes CASSFLAVEGEQFF.

Ten or more counts support this clonotype. J is TRBJ1-4 and V is TRBV14, with no clear D. CDR3 length: 15 amino acids. V was clipped by 2 bases and J by 6 bases, with 13 bases between them. Germline V gene data show CDR1 as SGHDN and CDR2 as FVKESK. The CDR3: CASSQLDGRDEKLFF. For the CDR3, the DNA is TGTGCCAGCAGCCAACTTGACGGTAGGGATGAAAAACTGTTTTTT.

On this clonotype itself: The CDR3 does not end in the conserved phenylalanine or tryptophan, so this is likely a read error. V and J are TRBV15 and TRBJ2-1; the match to TRBD1 covers 10 bases. Germline lookup yields CDR1 LNHNV and CDR2 YYDKDF (reference sequence). The CDR3 extends over 15 amino acids. The chain's CDR3 is CATSGEGTGAGEQFL. DNA for the CDR3: TGTGCCACCAGCGGAGAAGGGACAGGGGCGGGCGAGCAGTTCCTC.

This clonotype was seen many times. The V and J genes are TRBV7-6 and TRBJ2-7; TRBD1 might be the D (6 bases). V lost 5 bases to trimming and J lost 6 bases, with 17 bases between them. The CDR3 extends over 14 amino acids. Germline V gene data show CDR1 as SGHVS and CDR2 as FNYEAQ. The CDR3 sequence: CASSPETGTPEQYF. CDR3 nucleotide sequence: TGTGCCAGCAGCCCCGAGACAGGCACGCCCGAGCAGTACTTC.

The sample holds many counts of this clonotype. The V gene is TRBV19, the J gene TRBJ1-5; perhaps TRBD1 as D (5 bases). Germline values: CDR1 LNHDA, CDR2 SQIVND (reference sequence). Trimming removed 9 bases at V and 3 bases at J, with 18 bases between. CDR3 length: 15 amino acids. CDR3 bases: TGTGCCAGCACCTACGAGGGACGGATCAATCAGCCCCAGCATTTT. Translating it yields CASTYEGRINQPQHF.

The chain has TRBV25-1 and TRBJ2-1; TRBD1 agrees at 11 bases. Losses at the gene ends were 0 bases for V and 6 bases for J; bases not matched to a gene: 4. The CDR3 runs 16 residues. Germline V gives CDR1 MGHDK, CDR2 SYGVNS. The CDR3 here is CASSEYMGQGGNEQFF. DNA for the CDR3: TGTGCCAGCAGTGAATATATGGGACAGGGGGGCAATGAGCAGTTCTTC.